This entry lists 11 T cell receptor beta chains sequenced from one sample in a study of blood T cell repertoires in COVID-19. The data were produced by immunoSEQ multiplex PCR, yet TCRdb's version contains in-frame clones alone and is incomplete. The table has about 90,000 clones, approximately 90% seen once. The sequenced material came from peripheral blood. The receptors stem from a human donor with active COVID-19. The donor label of this sample is uncertain.

The rearrangement uses TRBV29-1 and TRBJ1-3; D might be TRBD1 (5 bases). The CDR3 is 15 residues long. From germline, CDR1 is SQVTM and CDR2 ANQGSEA. V shed 4 bases and J shed 2 bases, with 15 bases lying between them. CDR3 DNA sequence: TGCAGCGTTGTCGAATGGGGGGATACTGGAAACACCATATATTTT. Translation: CSVVEWGDTGNTIYF.

This clone was recorded only once. The CDR3 protein is CASSPGQGAYEQYF. The CDR3 DNA follows: TGTGCCAGCAGCCCCGGGCAGGGGGCCTACGAGCAGTACTTC. V and J are TRBV13 and TRBJ2-7, with 7 bases aligning to TRBD1. CDR1 PRHDT and CDR2 FYEKMQ come from the germline V gene (reference sequence). J was trimmed by 2 bases and V by 5 bases; bases with no gene match: 6. The CDR3 is made up of 14 amino acids.

The V and J genes are TRBV4-2 and TRBJ1-1; a possible D gene is TRBD1 (6 bases). With 4 bases removed from V and 6 bases from J, the gap between germline ends came to 12 bases. The CDR3 loop spans 13 amino acids. The germline gives CDR1 LGHNA, CDR2 YNFKEQ. The CDR3 DNA follows: TGTGCCAGCAGCCGCCCAGGGGTTTCTGAAGCTTTCTTT. Translating gives CASSRPGVSEAFF.

This CDR3 is CASSVGLTGKGSGANVLTF. The DNA of the CDR3 is TGTGCCAGCAGCGTAGGGTTGACAGGGAAAGGATCTGGGGCCAACGTCCTGACTTTC. V gene TRBV9 combines with J gene TRBJ2-6; 7 bases match TRBD1. The CDR3 covers 19 residues. The V gene's germline CDR1 is SGDLS and CDR2 YYNGEE. Losses at the gene ends were 0 bases for V and 1 base for J; bases not matched to a gene: 10.

This chain connects TRBV4-1 to TRBJ1-6; the D is unclear. Germline CDR1 MGHRA, CDR2 YSYEKL. V lost 4 bases and J lost 8, with 18 bases in between. The CDR3 has 16 amino acids. CDR3 in amino acids: CASSRLTGNRYSPLHF. The DNA for the CDR3 is TGCGCCAGCAGCCGTCTGACCGGGAACCGATATTCACCCCTCCACTTT.

The genes are TRBV7-6 and TRBJ2-3; 7 bases line up with TRBD1. Germline CDR1 reads SGHVS; CDR2 reads FNYEAQ. The CDR3 has 16 residues. V lost 5 bases to trimming and J lost 0 bases; unmatched junction nucleotides: 8. CDR3 DNA sequence: TGTGCCAGCAGCAAAGGGGGCGGATCTAGCACAGATACGCAGTATTTT. Translation gives CASSKGGGSSTDTQYF.

This clone was seen a few times. The chain couples TRBV6-2 or TRBV6-3 to TRBJ1-5, with D tentatively TRBD1 (6 bases). The CDR3 contains 17 residues. From germline, CDR1 is MNHEY and CDR2 SVGEGT. The V end lost 6 bases, the J end lost 8 bases, and 26 bases lay between the germline ends. The CDR3 reads CASSPWQESGALEPQHF. In DNA, the CDR3 is TGTGCCAGCAGCCCGTGGCAGGAGTCAGGGGCGTTGGAGCCCCAGCATTTT.

The rearrangement uses TRBV28 and TRBJ2-5; 8 nucleotides line up with TRBD2. The CDR3 totals 13 residues. Germline values: CDR1 MDHEN, CDR2 SYDVKM. The V and J ends lost 4 bases and 5 bases, in that order; junction bases with no gene match: 3. The CDR3 here is CASSYWTSETQYF. CDR3 bases: TGTGCCAGCAGTTATTGGACTAGCGAGACCCAGTACTTC.

DNA for the CDR3: TGTGCCAGCAGCTTTTTACAGGGGGCCTCTGGAAACACCATATATTTT. As protein: CASSFLQGASGNTIYF. The chain has TRBV7-9 and TRBJ1-3, with 9 bases lining up with TRBD1. Trimming cost V 3 bases and J 0 bases; bases outside gene matches: 3. Per the germline V gene, CDR1 is SEHNR and CDR2 is FQNEAQ (reference sequence). This CDR3 region has 16 residues.

The rearrangement joins TRBV4-2 to TRBJ2-3; TRBD2 matches at 14 bases. V lost 1 base and J lost 2; bases outside the gene matches: 2. CDR3 size: 17 residues. The germline CDR1 and CDR2 sequences are LGHNA and YNFKEQ. CDR3 amino acids: CASSQGTSGGNTDTQYF. Written as DNA, the CDR3 is TGTGCCAGCAGCCAAGGGACTAGCGGGGGGAACACAGATACGCAGTATTTT.

The rearrangement joins TRBV6-2 or TRBV6-3 to TRBJ2-1; no firm D call. V lost 5 bases to trimming and J lost 12 bases, with 17 bases between them. This CDR3 spans 13 amino acids. Germline CDR1 MNHEY, CDR2 SVGEGT. CDR3 DNA sequence: TGTGCCAGCAGTCCCTCTAACAGTAAATCGCAGTTCTTC. Translating it yields CASSPSNSKSQFF.